Presented here are 23 T cell receptor beta chains from one specimen sequenced in a study of CD8+ T cells in alopecia areata (dated by TCRdb to 2016 to 2018). Libraries were prepared through the immunoSEQ multiplex PCR assay. To provide template for TCR sequencing, every sample had RNA extracted and reverse transcribed into cDNA. As stored in TCRdb, this immuneACCESS dataset retains in-frame rearrangements with V and J assigned. A fraction of the clones does not appear; measured against another copy, unresolved V genes explain less than half of the discrepancy, and the remainder lacks a known reason. This sample includes approximately 300,000 clones, and none of them was observed just once. The top ten clones comprise about 1.2% of the sample. Cells from pooled mouse cutaneous lymph nodes were stained for CD4, CD8alpha, NKG2D, NKG2ACE and other markers and then sorted on a BD Influx. Sequencing was performed on CD4+ T cells sorted from a lymph node. The source is a C3H/HeJ mouse with alopecia areata. This mouse strain carries MHC haplotype H2-k.

This clone came up a few times. Gene names denote mouse genes. Read sequence stops 4 residues before the CDR3 end, and the germline J gene provides the missing end. The V call is TRBV1, the J call TRBJ2-3; the match to TRBD2 covers 8 bases. Losses at the gene ends were 0 bases for V and 0 bases for J; bases not matched to a gene: 5. This CDR3 contains 17 residues. CDR1 NSQYPW and CDR2 LRSPGD come from the germline V gene (reference sequence). CDR3 loop: CTCSADPGLESAETLYF. The DNA read from the CDR3 is TGCACCTGCAGTGCAGATCCGGGACTGGAGAGTGCAGAA.

This clone was picked up a small number of times. The gene names here belong to mouse. The missing CDR3 end, 4 residues past where the read stops, is filled in from the germline J gene. The rearrangement links TRBV13-1 to TRBJ2-1, with 9 positions matching TRBD1. The germline V gene encodes CDR1 NSHNY and CDR2 SYGAGN. This CDR3 spans 17 amino acids. V gave up 0 bases and J gave up 2 bases; unmatched junction bases: 6. The chain's CDR3 is CASSDAGQGSHYAEQFF. The part of the CDR3 DNA that was read is TGTGCCAGCAGTGATGCAGGACAGGGGTCTCACTATGCT.

This clone showed up just a few times. The gene names here belong to mouse. The sequenced fragment ends 4 residues before the CDR3 boundary, so the rest is inferred from the germline J gene. The chain employs TRBV13-3 and TRBJ2-3; the D gene is possibly TRBD2 (7 bases). Germline V gene data show CDR1 as NNHDY and CDR2 as SYVADS. Trimming left V 2 bases short and J 3 bases short, with 13 bases between. This CDR3 comprises 15 residues. CDR3 DNA (partial): TGTGCCAGCAGTGAAAGGGGGGCGTGGGCAGAA. Translation: CASSERGAWAE. The full CDR3 reads CASSERGAWAETLYF.

In the case of this clone: Germline and genes: mouse. The read halts 4 residues ahead of the CDR3 end, with the missing end drawn from the germline J gene. V is TRBV5 and J is TRBJ2-5; the match to TRBD2 covers 12 bases. CDR1 and CDR2 (germline): LGHNA, YNLKQL (reference sequence). This CDR3 contains 16 residues. The V gene end was trimmed by 4 bases and the J gene end by 1 base; junction bases not matched to a gene: 3. The part of the CDR3 DNA that was read is TGTGCCAGCAGCCCCTGGACTGGGGGGGACCAAGAC. This gives the protein CASSPWTGGDQD. The entire CDR3 reads CASSPWTGGDQDTQYF.

About this clone: Gene names denote mouse genes. The read terminates 4 residues before the CDR3 end, so the remaining end is supplied by the germline J gene. This rearrangement joins TRBV13-1 to TRBJ1-2, with 7 bases matching TRBD1. Germline-derived CDR1 and CDR2 are NSHNY and SYGAGN. Trimming took 0 bases from V and 3 from J; bases not matched to a gene: 11. The CDR3 is 17 amino acids. The DNA read from the CDR3 is TGTGCCAGCAGTGATGCAAGGGGTACAGGGGAGGACTCC. Protein: CASSDARGTGEDS. The whole CDR3 protein is CASSDARGTGEDSDYTF.

Comments on this clone: The listed genes are named as in mouse. The observed sequence ends 4 residues before the CDR3 terminus, with the missing tail filled in from the germline J gene. V gene TRBV14 combines with J gene TRBJ1-2, with TRBD1 matching over 7 bases. The CDR3 sequence is 15 residues long. Trimming removed 4 bases from V and 0 bases from J; junction bases left unmatched: 6. Germline lookup yields CDR1 SGHDT and CDR2 FRDEAV. This CDR3 reads CASSPPGTANSDYTF. The sequenced part of the CDR3 DNA is TGTGCCAGCAGTCCCCCCGGGACAGCAAACTCC.

A few counts support this clone. Mouse gene names and germline throughout. The CDR3 goes on 4 residues after the read ends, and that part is filled in from the germline J gene. The same CDR3 is also encoded by other DNA sequences in this sample. The V call is TRBV13-1, the J call TRBJ2-1; 8 nucleotides agree with TRBD1. Germline V gives CDR1 NSHNY, CDR2 SYGAGN. V dropped 7 bases and J dropped 3; count of bases not matched to a gene: 3. The CDR3 extends over 13 amino acids. The CDR3 bases that were read are TGTGCCAGCCGGGGACAGGTCTATGCT. It codes for CASRGQVYA. The whole CDR3 region reads CASRGQVYAEQFF.

This clone was seen a few times. The gene symbols are mouse symbols. The read ends 4 residues early relative to the CDR3; the germline J gene fills the gap. The chain recombines TRBV13-1 with TRBJ2-1, with 12 positions matching TRBD1. CDR1 NSHNY and CDR2 SYGAGN come from the germline V gene. The V and J ends lost 5 bases and 5 bases, in that order; junction bases with no gene match: 5. The CDR3 has 15 amino acids. The CDR3 here is CASSRDRGQDAEQFF. The sequenced part of the CDR3 DNA is TGTGCCAGCAGCCGGGACAGGGGGCAGGATGCT.

This clone showed up just a few times. Gene names are the mouse ones. The read ends 3 residues before the CDR3 terminus; that terminus is restored from the germline J gene. This chain connects TRBV19 to TRBJ1-6; D is unclear. TRBJ1-6 is an ORF; its function is uncertain. Looked up from germline, CDR1 is FNHDT and CDR2 is SITEND (reference sequence). V dropped 0 bases and J dropped 5 bases, with 6 bases sitting between them. The CDR3 extends over 14 amino acids. The sequenced part of the CDR3 DNA is TGTGCCAGCAGTATAGCACAGCATAATTCGCCC. It encodes CASSIAQHNSP. The whole CDR3 is CASSIAQHNSPLYF.

There are a few counts of this clone. The gene names given are mouse names. Coverage ceases 4 residues before the CDR3 finishes, and the germline J gene fills in the end. The chain uses TRBV13-3 and TRBJ1-2; no definite D call. CDR3 length equals 10 residues. Germline V gives CDR1 NNHDY, CDR2 SYVADS. This CDR3 is CASRDNDYTF. The sequenced CDR3 bases are TGTGCCAGCAGAGACAAC.

In the case of this clone: Germline and genes: mouse. The read ends 4 residues before the CDR3 terminus; that terminus is restored from the germline J gene. The rearrangement joins TRBV13-3 to TRBJ2-7, with TRBD2 matching over 12 bases. Germline V gene lookup returns CDR1 NNHDY and CDR2 SYVADS. CDR3 length equals 15 residues. CDR3 bases read: TGTGCCAGCAGGGGAGACTGGGGGGGCGCTTAT. Its protein is CASRGDWGGAY. The whole CDR3 region reads CASRGDWGGAYEQYF.

For this clone: The gene symbols are mouse symbols. The read ends 4 residues early relative to the CDR3; the germline J gene fills the gap. The gene calls are TRBV19 and TRBJ2-4; a weak D match, TRBD1 (6 bases). This CDR3 is 14 amino acids long. The V end lost 5 bases, the J end lost 1 base, and 11 bases lay between the germline ends. Germline CDR1 FNHDT, CDR2 SITEND (reference sequence). CDR3 sequence reads: CASSRGTGQNTLYF. CDR3 DNA (partial): TGTGCCAGCAGCAGGGGAACGGGTCAAAAC.

This clone showed up just a few times. The germline and genes are mouse ones. The read terminates 4 residues ahead of where the CDR3 ends, so the germline J gene completes it. The genes are TRBV1 and TRBJ1-2; TRBD1 is a possible D gene (6 bases). Trimming stripped 4 bases from V and 4 bases from J, with 10 bases between. The CDR3 loop spans 13 amino acids. The V gene's germline CDR1 is NSQYPW and CDR2 LRSPGD (reference sequence). Incomplete CDR3 DNA: TGCACCTGCAGTGGCCGGGACACCTCC. Its translation: CTCSGRDTS. The entire CDR3 is CTCSGRDTSDYTF.

This clone appeared a few times. Gene names denote mouse genes. The read finishes 4 residues shy of the CDR3 end, and the germline J gene is used to complete it. Other DNA sequences in the sample encode the same CDR3. The rearrangement links TRBV13-2 to TRBJ2-7; TRBD2 matches 8 bases. In germline, CDR1 is NNHNN, CDR2 SYGAGS (reference sequence). This CDR3 spans 12 amino acids. Partial CDR3 DNA: TGTGCCAGCGGTGACTGGGGGGAT. Residues: CASGDWGD. In full, the CDR3 is CASGDWGDEQYF.

This clone appeared a few times. This probably arose from a read error, given a far larger clone one base away. Genes here carry mouse names. The read ends 4 residues early relative to the CDR3; the germline J gene fills the gap. Within the sample, other DNA sequences also encode this same CDR3. J is TRBJ1-1 and V is TRBV5; 7 bases agree with TRBD1. The CDR3 covers 13 residues. The V segment lost 6 bases and the J segment 0 bases; nucleotides outside the gene matches: 1. The germline V gene has CDR1 LGHNA and CDR2 YNLKQL (reference sequence). CDR3 DNA, as far as it was read: TGTGCCAGCAGTGGGACAGCAAACACA. Translating it yields CASSGTANT. The whole CDR3 protein is CASSGTANTEVFF.

This clone showed up just a few times. Mouse gene names apply. The CDR3 is cut off 4 residues early in the read; its end comes from the germline J gene. Other DNA sequences within the sample encode an identical CDR3. The rearrangement links TRBV1 to TRBJ2-1; 12 bases are a match to TRBD2. This CDR3 region has 16 residues. The germline gives CDR1 NSQYPW, CDR2 LRSPGD (reference sequence). With V trimmed by 3 bases and J by 3 bases, 3 bases remained unmatched. The sequenced part of the CDR3 DNA is TGCACCTGCAGTGCCCCGGGACTGGGGGGCTATGCT. Protein product: CTCSAPGLGGYA. The CDR3 in full is CTCSAPGLGGYAEQFF.

About this clone: Any gene name here is a mouse gene name. With the read ending 4 residues before the CDR3 end, the germline J gene is used to fill in that end. The genes are TRBV13-2 and TRBJ2-1; 9 bases match TRBD2. Trimming cost V 1 base and J 5 bases; bases outside gene matches: 4. Germline CDR1 is NNHNN and CDR2 is SYGAGS (reference sequence). CDR3 length: 15 amino acids. CDR3 DNA (partial): TGTGCCAGCGGTGATTGGGCTGGGGGGGATGCT. Protein product: CASGDWAGGDA. The whole CDR3 protein reads CASGDWAGGDAEQFF.

With regard to this clone: The genes and germline here are from mouse. The read finishes 4 residues shy of the CDR3 end, and the germline J gene is used to complete it. Other DNA variants within this sample encode the same CDR3. The V gene is TRBV13-3, the J gene TRBJ2-7; D gene unclear. From germline, CDR1 is NNHDY and CDR2 SYVADS. The CDR3 is made up of 12 amino acids. The sequenced part of the CDR3 DNA is TGTGCCAGCAGTGATCCGCAGTAT. It translates to CASSDPQY. The CDR3 reads in full as CASSDPQYEQYF.

Comments on this clone: Mouse gene names and germline throughout. The read falls 4 residues short of the CDR3 end, and the missing part is taken from the germline J gene. The chain is built from TRBV1 and TRBJ2-1; 8 bases match TRBD1. The CDR3 consists of 15 residues. Germline lookup yields CDR1 NSQYPW and CDR2 LRSPGD (reference sequence). CDR3 amino acids: CTCSADQAGGAEQFF. CDR3 DNA (partial): TGCACCTGCAGTGCAGATCAGGCAGGGGGCGCT.

Remarks on this clone: Mouse gene names and germline throughout. The read ends 4 residues shy of where the CDR3 ends; the end is completed using the germline J gene. The chain joins TRBV31 to TRBJ2-3; the match to TRBD1 covers 7 bases. With V trimmed by 0 bases and J by 0 bases, 3 bases remained unmatched. Germline V lookup: CDR1 GKSSPN, CDR2 SITVG. The CDR3 runs to 15 residues. The CDR3 loop reads CAWSLGTDSAETLYF. The CDR3 bases that were read are TGTGCCTGGAGTCTAGGGACAGATAGTGCAGAA.

Turning to this clone: Gene names follow the mouse nomenclature. Sequencing ends 4 residues short of the CDR3 end; the germline J gene provides the rest. The rearrangement uses TRBV19 and TRBJ2-4, with 10 positions matching TRBD2. The CDR3 is 16 residues long. Germline V lookup: CDR1 FNHDT, CDR2 SITEND (reference sequence). Trimming took 2 bases from V and 1 from J; bases not matched to a gene: 4. This CDR3 reads CASSIWGGAGQNTLYF. CDR3 bases read: TGTGCCAGCAGTATCTGGGGGGGCGCTGGTCAAAAC.

This clone was counted many times. Gene names follow the mouse nomenclature. The read is 4 residues too short to cover the CDR3 end, so that end is filled in from the germline J gene. This rearrangement joins TRBV16 to TRBJ2-3; TRBD2 matches at 8 bases. Germline CDR1 reads SGHSA; CDR2 reads FRNQAP. The CDR3 contains 16 residues. V lost 5 bases and J lost 0; bases outside the gene matches: 7. Partial CDR3 DNA: TGTGCAAGCAGCGATACTGGGGGCTCTAGTGCAGAA. This encodes CASSDTGGSSAE. The entire CDR3 reads CASSDTGGSSAETLYF.

A remark on this clone: The gene names here belong to mouse. With the read ending 4 residues before the CDR3 end, the germline J gene is used to fill in that end. The gene calls are TRBV13-1 and TRBJ1-1, with D possibly matching TRBD1 (6 bases). The CDR3 is 15 amino acids. The germline CDR1 and CDR2 sequences are NSHNY and SYGAGN. Trimming took 3 bases from V and 0 from J, leaving 12 bases between them. CDR3 in amino acids: CASSAPGQANTEVFF. The CDR3 DNA, read in part, is TGTGCCAGCAGTGCCCCGGGACAAGCAAACACA.